What follows are 30 T cell receptor beta chains derived from one specimen sequenced in a study of T cells in Graves' hyperthyroidism and ophthalmopathy. Amplified regions were TCR beta CDR3 sequences from RNA transcripts. The HTBI set primed first-round TCR CDR3 RT-PCR. TCRdb recomputed calls from the multiplex PCR reads with MiXCR, one row per CDR3 protein. The table has approximately 640,000 distinct CDR3 sequences, under 20% seen once; the top ten hold 3.8%. The sample taken for sequencing was blood. These receptor sequences come from a woman in her twenties or thirties with Graves' hyperthyroidism.

This clonotype showed up many times. This rearrangement joins TRBV11-2 to TRBJ2-1, with 9 bases aligning to TRBD1. The CDR3 extends over 18 amino acids. Germline values: CDR1 SGHAT, CDR2 FQNNGV. After removal of 2 bases from V and 6 bases from J, the junction contained 14 bases not matched to a gene. This chain's CDR3 is CASSLRLDRGELGNEQFF. The CDR3 bases are TGTGCCAGCAGCTTACGCTTGGACAGGGGAGAGCTCGGCAATGAGCAGTTCTTC.

There are a few counts of this clonotype. The rearrangement uses TRBV9 and TRBJ2-1, with TRBD2 identical over 9 bases. CDR3 length equals 18 residues. Trimming cost V 4 bases and J 4 bases; bases outside gene matches: 15. The germline gives CDR1 SGDLS, CDR2 YYNGEE. The CDR3 nucleotides read TGTGCCAGCAGCCCCCAATGGACCGGGACTAGCAGATACAATGAGCAGTTCTTC. Translating gives CASSPQWTGTSRYNEQFF.

This clonotype was counted only a few times. J is TRBJ2-2 and V is TRBV28, with 7 bases matching TRBD2. The CDR3 runs 16 residues. J was trimmed by 3 bases and V by 2 bases; bases with no gene match: 6. CDR1 is MDHEN, CDR2 SYDVKM, per germline. CDR3 nucleotides: TGTGCCAGCAGTTTAATGGCGGGGAGGGACACCGGGGAGCTGTTTTTT. This sequence encodes CASSLMAGRDTGELFF.

This clonotype was detected only a few times. The junction does not match germline at one end; this may be a read error. The chain uses TRBV20-1 and TRBJ1-4; TRBD1 aligns across 8 bases. CDR1 and CDR2 (germline): DFQATT, SNEGSKA (reference sequence). CDR3 length equals 17 residues. The CDR3 DNA sequence: TGCAGTGCTCCAGGGCGACAGGGGCTGGGAACTAATGAAAAACTGCTTTTT. It encodes CSAPGRQGLGTNEKLLF.

This rearrangement joins TRBV10-3 to TRBJ2-2, with TRBD1 identical over 8 bases. Unmatched junction bases numbered 3, after V lost 6 bases and J lost 6 bases. There are 13 residues in the CDR3. Germline CDR1 ENHRY, CDR2 SYGVKD. The CDR3: CAIRPTGAGELFF. DNA of the CDR3: TGTGCCATCAGGCCGACAGGGGCCGGGGAGCTGTTTTTT.

This clonotype was seen only a few times. The rearrangement links TRBV6-1 to TRBJ2-7; tentative D call: TRBD2 (6 bases). The CDR3 contains 15 residues. V dropped 6 bases and J dropped 4 bases, with 19 bases sitting between them. In germline, CDR1 is MNHNS, CDR2 SASEGT. The CDR3 is CASRRDSTGGYEQYF. The CDR3 DNA follows: TGTGCCAGCAGGCGGGACTCCACTGGAGGGTACGAGCAGTACTTC.

The sample holds many counts of this clonotype. V is TRBV20-1 and J is TRBJ2-1; 8 bases match TRBD2. The CDR3 extends over 14 amino acids. Losses at the gene ends were 1 base for V and 8 bases for J; bases not matched to a gene: 7. Germline loops: CDR1 DFQATT, CDR2 SNEGSKA (reference sequence). The CDR3 bases are TGCAGTGCTAGAGGTTATAGCGGGAACCATGAGCAGTTCTTC. Protein: CSARGYSGNHEQFF.

This clonotype was counted between two and nine times. V is TRBV7-9 and J is TRBJ1-4; 10 bases agree with TRBD1. This CDR3 has 17 amino acids. Germline V CDR1 and CDR2: SEHNR, FQNEAQ (reference sequence). With 4 bases clipped from V and 7 bases from J, the junction kept 12 bases outside the gene matches. Written as DNA, the CDR3 is TGTGCCAGCAGCTCCTCGACAGGGGGCGGGATTGGTGAAAAACTGTTTTTT. It yields the protein CASSSSTGGGIGEKLFF.

CDR3 sequence reads: CASSETGYNEQYF. The CDR3 DNA is TGTGCCAGCAGCGAGACAGGCTATAACGAGCAGTACTTC. The chain recombines TRBV9 with TRBJ2-7; a weak D match, TRBD1 (6 bases). Germline loops: CDR1 SGDLS, CDR2 YYNGEE. The germline V and J ends were trimmed by 3 bases and 5 bases, with 12 bases remaining between them. CDR3 length equals 13 residues.

This clonotype was seen ten or more times. This rearrangement joins TRBV12-3 or TRBV12-4 to TRBJ2-2; tentatively, D is TRBD1 (6 bases). V lost 7 bases and J lost 5, with 17 bases in between. This CDR3 is 15 amino acids long. The CDR3 loop reads CASIFALGQTGELFF. The CDR3 coding sequence is TGTGCCAGCATCTTCGCCTTGGGACAAACCGGGGAGCTGTTTTTT.

Concerning this clonotype itself: Since a much larger clone is just one base distant, this may be a read error. The CDR3 DNA follows: TGTGCCAGCAGGAAGACTAGCGCCAATGAGCAGTTCTTC. This encodes CASRKTSANEQFF. The chain uses TRBV28 and TRBJ2-1, with 8 nucleotides matching TRBD2. Germline V gene sequence: CDR1 MDHEN, CDR2 SYDVKM. The CDR3 has 13 amino acids. V lost 6 bases, J lost 6 bases, and 4 bases stayed unmatched.

This clonotype has ten or more counts. The rearrangement joins TRBV10-2 to TRBJ2-7; 12 nucleotides match TRBD2. The CDR3 has 13 amino acids. The germline CDR1 and CDR2 sequences are WSHSY and SAAADI. After removal of 10 bases from V and 7 bases from J, the junction contained 8 bases not matched to a gene. CDR3 loop: CATATSGSGEQYF. CDR3 bases: TGCGCCACCGCGACTAGCGGGAGCGGGGAGCAGTACTTC.

This clonotype was counted between two and nine times. The chain carries TRBV20-1 and TRBJ2-7, with D perhaps TRBD2 (6 bases). Trimming left V 6 bases short and J 2 bases short, with 23 bases between. The CDR3 covers 16 residues. From germline, CDR1 is DFQATT and CDR2 SNEGSKA (reference sequence). The CDR3 DNA follows: TGCAGTGCAATTGGGGCCAGACTAGTTAGCCCCTACGAGCAGTACTTC. This translates into CSAIGARLVSPYEQYF.

The CDR3 here is CASSLPRTSGRSSEYNEQFF. The CDR3 nucleotides are TGTGCCAGCAGCTTGCCTCGGACTAGCGGGAGGTCCAGCGAGTACAATGAGCAGTTCTTC. V and J are TRBV7-9 and TRBJ2-1; 14 bases are shared with TRBD2. J gave up 4 bases and V 3 bases, and 14 bases lay outside the gene matches. Per the germline V gene, CDR1 is SEHNR and CDR2 is FQNEAQ (reference sequence). There are 20 residues in the CDR3.

This clonotype was recorded many times. The V gene is TRBV7-9, the J gene TRBJ2-7; TRBD2 matches at 9 bases. The J segment lost 11 bases and the V segment lost 1 base, leaving 6 bases of the junction unmatched. This CDR3 is 13 amino acids long. Per the germline V gene, CDR1 is SEHNR and CDR2 is FQNEAQ (reference sequence). The CDR3, as DNA: TGTGCCAGCAGCTTAGTAGCGGGAGAACGAGAGTACTTC. It specifies CASSLVAGEREYF.

This clonotype was detected ten times or more. This chain links TRBV28 with TRBJ2-1; D is undetermined. The germline V gene has CDR1 MDHEN and CDR2 SYDVKM. V lost 3 bases and J 8 bases, leaving 17 bases between the germline ends. The CDR3 covers 15 residues. The CDR3 bases are TGTGCCAGCAGTTTTCGCGGCTCCCTCGGCCATGAGCAGTTCTTC. It yields the protein CASSFRGSLGHEQFF.

This clonotype turned up a few times. The chain joins TRBV5-4 to TRBJ1-2, with 9 bases lining up with TRBD1. The CDR3 length is 14 residues. CDR1 is SGHNT, CDR2 YYREEE, per germline (reference sequence). Losses at the gene ends were 4 bases for V and 6 bases for J; bases not matched to a gene: 7. The CDR3 DNA reads as TGTGCCAGCAGCACACAGGGGGCCGGAGATGGCTACACCTTC. It encodes CASSTQGAGDGYTF.

In its sample, this clonotype was seen many times. The chain uses TRBV28 and TRBJ2-1; 8 bases are shared with TRBD2. CDR3 length: 12 amino acids. The J segment lost 4 bases and the V segment lost 10 bases, leaving 3 bases of the junction unmatched. Germline assignment: CDR1 MDHEN and CDR2 SYDVKM. For the CDR3, the DNA is TGTGCCACGGGAGGGGGATACAATGAGCAGTTCTTC. It is translated as CATGGGYNEQFF.

The V and J genes are TRBV3-1 and TRBJ2-5, with D possibly TRBD1 on 6 matching bases. Trimming removed 0 bases from V and 2 bases from J, with 10 bases in between. Germline CDR1 LGHDT, CDR2 YNNKEL (reference sequence). This CDR3 is 15 amino acids long. The CDR3 sequence: CASSQERQGQETQYF. The CDR3 DNA reads TGTGCCAGCAGCCAAGAGAGGCAGGGGCAAGAGACCCAGTACTTC.

This clonotype was seen a handful of times. CDR3 DNA: TGTGCCTGGACTTACGTAGCGGGGGACAATGAGCAGTTCTTC. It yields the protein CAWTYVAGDNEQFF. V is TRBV30 and J is TRBJ2-1; 9 bases map to TRBD2. This CDR3 comprises 14 residues. The junction had 6 bases not matched to a gene; V was cut back by 4 bases and J by 5 bases. The V gene's germline CDR1 is GTSNPN and CDR2 SVGIG (reference sequence).

The CDR3 here is CASSNTPVGRELFF. The CDR3 DNA sequence: TGTGCCAGCAGTAATACCCCGGTCGGGAGGGAGCTGTTTTTT. This chain uses TRBV28 with TRBJ2-2; D is possibly TRBD2 (5 bases). Germline V gene lookup returns CDR1 MDHEN and CDR2 SYDVKM. This CDR3 has 14 residues. Deletions cut 5 bases from V and 9 bases from J, with 16 bases between.

This clonotype has more than one count but fewer than ten. With a much larger clone just one base away, this may be a read error. The genes are TRBV7-6 and TRBJ2-7; D is possibly TRBD2 (6 bases). The ends were cut back, 6 bases at V and 6 bases at J, with 15 bases in the middle. The CDR3 length is 13 residues. From germline, CDR1 is SGHVS and CDR2 FNYEAQ. The CDR3, as DNA: TGTGCCAGCAGTTTTTTGGGAGGATGCGAGCAGTACTTC. Amino acid sequence: CASSFLGGCEQYF.

This clonotype was recorded at least ten times. This chain connects TRBV20-1 to TRBJ2-1, with D possibly matching TRBD2 (6 bases). The germline V and J ends were trimmed by 5 bases and 5 bases, with 19 bases remaining between them. CDR3 length equals 15 residues. Germline assignment: CDR1 DFQATT and CDR2 SNEGSKA (reference sequence). The chain's CDR3 is CSAQRGGGYDNEQFF. The CDR3 DNA reads as TGCAGTGCTCAAAGGGGTGGAGGGTATGACAATGAGCAGTTCTTC.

In its sample, this clonotype was seen once. The rearrangement joins TRBV9 to TRBJ1-1; D is unresolved. CDR1 SGDLS and CDR2 YYNGEE come from the germline V gene. V lost 1 base, J lost 5 bases, and 9 bases lay in between. The CDR3 sequence is 13 residues long. Here the CDR3 reads CASSVWDETEAFF. The DNA of the CDR3 is TGTGCCAGCAGCGTATGGGATGAGACTGAAGCTTTCTTT.

The chain carries TRBV12-3 or TRBV12-4 and TRBJ1-5; 8 positions agree with TRBD1. The V gene end was trimmed by 5 bases and the J gene end by 2 bases; junction bases not matched to a gene: 5. The CDR3 is made up of 15 amino acids. CDR3 region: CASSLDRGGNQPQHF. The CDR3 bases are TGTGCCAGCAGTCTAGACAGGGGTGGCAATCAGCCCCAGCATTTT.

This clonotype was recorded many times. This chain uses TRBV30 with TRBJ1-2; D is perhaps TRBD1 (5 bases). CDR3 length: 14 amino acids. Germline values: CDR1 GTSNPN, CDR2 SVGIG (reference sequence). V was cut by 1 base and J by 2 bases, with 11 bases left in between. The CDR3 protein is CAWSESRANYGYTF. In DNA form, the CDR3 reads TGTGCCTGGAGTGAATCCAGGGCCAACTATGGCTACACCTTC.

This clonotype was recorded at least ten times. The chain recombines TRBV2 with TRBJ2-7, with TRBD1 identical over 10 bases. Losses at the gene ends were 9 bases for V and 2 bases for J; bases not matched to a gene: 4. Germline CDR1 reads SNHLY; CDR2 reads FYNNEI. This CDR3 comprises 13 residues. DNA for the CDR3: TGTGCCAGTGCCGGGACAGGGGCCTACGAGCAGTACTTC. Translated, it gives CASAGTGAYEQYF.

The sample holds many counts of this clonotype. CDR3 coding DNA: TGTGCCAGCAAAAGGGGACAGGGGAGCAATCAGCCCCAGCATTTT. This sequence encodes CASKRGQGSNQPQHF. V is TRBV6-1 and J is TRBJ1-5; TRBD1 agrees at 10 bases. Trimming took 7 bases from V and 1 from J; bases not matched to a gene: 4. This CDR3 comprises 15 residues. Germline-derived CDR1 and CDR2 are MNHNS and SASEGT.

V is TRBV7-3 and J is TRBJ1-5; D may be TRBD1 (5 bases). The CDR3 extends over 13 amino acids. The V end was cut by 8 bases, the J end by 1 base, with 9 bases between. Germline V gene sequence: CDR1 SGHTA, CDR2 FQGTGA. The CDR3 DNA is TGTGCCAGCGCGGGACGGAGCAATCAGCCCCAGCATTTT. Translating it yields CASAGRSNQPQHF.

The chain couples TRBV20-1 to TRBJ1-2; D ambiguous. CDR1 is DFQATT, CDR2 SNEGSKA, per germline (reference sequence). Trimming removed 3 bases at V and 3 bases at J, with 8 bases between. The CDR3 has 12 amino acids. The DNA of the CDR3 is TGCAGTGCTAGCGACGGCTACTATGGCTACACCTTC. Amino acid sequence: CSASDGYYGYTF.